This entry features one TCR beta chain sequence. The CDR3 has 12 amino acids. The ends lost 7 bases at V and 6 bases at J; junction bases unmatched: 3. From germline, CDR1 is SQVTM and CDR2 ANQGSEA. This sample stems from a study of control samples from healthy donors and cancer patients. The method was immunoSEQ multiplex PCR; TCRdb's version includes in-frame clones alone and lacks a portion of them. There are roughly 24,000 clones in the sample; 80% to 85% occur only once, and roughly 23% lies in the top ten. The receptor was isolated from a man in his sixties with colorectal cancer. Sample: PBMCs. V gene TRBV29-1 combines with J gene TRBJ2-2, with TRBD1 matching over 9 bases. CDR3 residues: CSGGQGPGELFF. The DNA of the CDR3 is TGCAGCGGGGGACAGGGACCCGGGGAGCTGTTTTTT.